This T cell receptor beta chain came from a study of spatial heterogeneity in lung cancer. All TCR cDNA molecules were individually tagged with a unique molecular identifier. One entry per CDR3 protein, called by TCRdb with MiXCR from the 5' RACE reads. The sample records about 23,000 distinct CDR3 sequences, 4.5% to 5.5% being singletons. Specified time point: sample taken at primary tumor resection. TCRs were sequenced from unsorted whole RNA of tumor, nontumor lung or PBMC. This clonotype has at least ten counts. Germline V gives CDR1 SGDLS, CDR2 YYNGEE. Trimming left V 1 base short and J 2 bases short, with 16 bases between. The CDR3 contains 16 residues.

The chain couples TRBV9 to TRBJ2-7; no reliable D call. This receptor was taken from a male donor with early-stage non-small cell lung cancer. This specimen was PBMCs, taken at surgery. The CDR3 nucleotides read TGTGCCAGCAGCGTATTTAGCCCCGCGGACCCCTACGAGCAGTACTTC. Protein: CASSVFSPADPYEQYF.